These T cell receptor beta chains were read from a single sample in a study of response to subunit inactivated influenza vaccine. TCRdb recomputed calls from the RT-PCR reads with MiXCR, one row per CDR3 protein. The table shows hundreds of thousands of distinct CDR3 sequences, with approximately 14% occurring only once. The specimen comprised PBMCs from blood, sampled approximately 12 days after vaccination. The receptors stem from a man aged 45-60 years who received an inactivated influenza vaccine. Each CDR3 is given with its conserved first and last residue. A D gene is named only where the DNA matches it firmly. Clone size appears in some rows only: once, few, many, or a class for an expanded clone.

cdr3_aa cdr3_nt clone_size j_call d_call v_call
CASSLESSGSRDQFF TGTGCCAGCAGTTTAGAATCTAGCGGGAGTAGGGATCAGTTCTTC few TRBJ2-1 TRBD2 TRBV12-3/TRBV12-4
CAISESGGWSSYEQYF TGTGCCATCAGTGAGTCTGGGGGCTGGAGCTCCTACGAGCAGTACTTC . TRBJ2-7 . TRBV10-3
CASSGGDSRNEKLFF TGCGCCAGCAGCGGGGGGGACAGCCGTAATGAAAAACTGTTTTTT few TRBJ1-4 TRBD1 TRBV5-1
CASSLAWEGHYNEQFF TGTGCCAGCAGCTTAGCGTGGGAGGGACACTACAATGAGCAGTTCTTC . TRBJ2-1 . TRBV7-9
CASKGLRNSEAFF TGTGCCAGCAAGGGGCTGAGGAACTCTGAAGCTTTCTTT few TRBJ1-1 . TRBV12-3/TRBV12-4
CASSKEGNYGYTF TGTGCCAGCAGTAAAGAAGGGAACTATGGCTACACCTTC . TRBJ1-2 . TRBV7-8
CASSTTAYSGANVLTF TGCGCCAGCAGCACAACAGCTTACTCTGGGGCCAACGTCCTGACTTTC . TRBJ2-6 . TRBV4-1
CASSSTPGYLLLGHPSGRAEQYF TGTGCCAGCAGCTCAACACCGGGATACCTCCTCCTAGGTCACCCAAGCGGGAGAGCCGAGCAGTACTTC . TRBJ2-7 TRBD2 TRBV7-1
CASSLALGTAYEQYF TGTGCCAGCAGCTTAGCCCTTGGGACAGCCTACGAGCAGTACTTC few TRBJ2-7 TRBD1 TRBV7-9
CSVEGGGKYEQYF TGCAGCGTTGAAGGGGGGGGGAAGTACGAGCAGTACTTC few TRBJ2-7 TRBD2 TRBV29-1
CASSFTLQDLSYEQYF TGTGCCAGCAGTTTTACCCTACAGGATTTGTCCTACGAGCAGTACTTC many TRBJ2-7 . TRBV28
CASSFGSSSYNSPLHF TGTGCCAGCAGTTTTGGCAGTAGCTCCTATAATTCACCCCTCCACTTT . TRBJ1-6 . TRBV12-3/TRBV12-4
CSGSSGGSTDTQYF TGCAGCGGGTCTAGCGGGGGTAGCACAGATACGCAGTATTTT few TRBJ2-3 TRBD2 TRBV29-1
CSVEVENTYEQYF TGCAGCGTTGAAGTAGAAAACACCTACGAGCAGTACTTC few TRBJ2-7 . TRBV29-1
CASSPCRGELFF TGTGCCAGCAGCCCCTGTCGGGGGGAGCTGTTTTTT . TRBJ2-2 . TRBV7-3
CASSLGSGRDDEQYF TGCGCCAGCAGCTTGGGAAGCGGGAGGGACGACGAGCAGTACTTC few TRBJ2-7 TRBD2 TRBV5-1
CASSLEGERYNEQFF TGCGCCAGCAGCTTGGAGGGCGAGAGATACAATGAGCAGTTCTTC . TRBJ2-1 . TRBV5-1
CASSLAGTASYEQYF TGTGCCAGCAGCTTGGCTGGGACAGCTTCCTACGAGCAGTACTTC . TRBJ2-7 TRBD1 TRBV5-5
CAWSVQASGAYNEQFF TGTGCCTGGAGTGTACAGGCTAGCGGAGCCTACAATGAGCAGTTCTTC . TRBJ2-1 TRBD2 TRBV30
CASSLQGPEEGEQYF TGCGCCAGCAGCTTGCAGGGCCCGGAGGAAGGGGAGCAGTACTTC . TRBJ2-7 . TRBV5-1
CASSLAGGLAGVPLETQYF TGTGCCAGCAGCTTAGCTGGTGGCCTAGCGGGAGTGCCATTGGAGACCCAGTACTTC . TRBJ2-5 TRBD2 TRBV7-6
CSAQKPSGSTDTQYF TGCAGTGCCCAAAAGCCTAGCGGGAGCACAGATACGCAGTATTTT . TRBJ2-3 TRBD2 TRBV20-1
CASSQPLGLAGAGELFF TGCGCCAGCAGCCAACCCCTAGGACTAGCGGGCGCCGGGGAGCTGTTTTTT many TRBJ2-2 TRBD2 TRBV4-3
CSASGRLALSGGTDTQYF TGCAGTGCTAGTGGGCGACTAGCGTTATCAGGGGGCACAGATACGCAGTATTTT . TRBJ2-3 TRBD2 TRBV20-1
CSARDLPRSLRNEQFF TGCAGTGCTAGAGATCTCCCGAGGTCCCTACGCAATGAGCAGTTCTTC few TRBJ2-1 . TRBV20-1
CASSYGNTQYF TGTGCCAGCAGTTACGGAAATACGCAGTATTTT . TRBJ2-3 . TRBV6-2/TRBV6-3
CASSPRPPGQGYEQYF TGTGCCAGCAGCCCAAGACCACCGGGACAAGGCTACGAGCAGTACTTC few TRBJ2-7 . TRBV27
CATLPDRGSNQPQHF TGTGCCACCCTTCCTGACAGGGGGAGCAATCAGCCCCAGCATTTT few TRBJ1-5 TRBD1 TRBV10-3
CASSLSRGYNEQFF TGTGCCAGCAGTTTAAGCAGGGGCTACAATGAGCAGTTCTTC few TRBJ2-1 . TRBV28
CASSVTWTGGEADTQYF TGTGCCAGCAGCGTTACCTGGACAGGGGGCGAGGCAGATACGCAGTATTTT few TRBJ2-3 TRBD1 TRBV7-9
CSVPWGGSTMDTQYF TGCAGCGTTCCATGGGGCGGGAGCACAATGGATACGCAGTATTTT few TRBJ2-3 TRBD2 TRBV29-1
CASSPDRSLFHGYTF TGTGCCAGCAGCCCAGACAGGTCCCTCTTCCACGGCTACACCTTC few TRBJ1-2 . TRBV7-8
CSVEDLRRGADTQYF TGCAGCGTTGAAGATCTCCGGCGAGGGGCAGATACGCAGTATTTT few TRBJ2-3 . TRBV29-1
CSASSTSGNTDTQYF TGCAGTGCTAGTTCGACTAGCGGGAATACAGATACGCAGTATTTT . TRBJ2-3 TRBD2 TRBV20-1
CASSPDRGSNQPQHF TGTGCCAGCTCACCGGACAGGGGAAGCAATCAGCCCCAGCATTTT . TRBJ1-5 TRBD1 TRBV18
CASSLSPGASSTDTQYF TGTGCCAGCAGCTTGTCCCCTGGGGCTAGCAGCACAGATACGCAGTATTTT many TRBJ2-3 . TRBV5-4
CASSVAETQYF TGTGCCAGCAGTGTCGCGGAGACCCAGTACTTC many TRBJ2-5 . TRBV2
CASSSTAASTDTQYF TGCGCCAGCAGTAGCACAGCCGCTAGCACAGATACGCAGTATTTT . TRBJ2-3 . TRBV5-1
CASSLSIDLQQFF TGTGCCAGCAGTTTATCAATCGACCTCCAGCAGTTCTTC few TRBJ2-1 . TRBV28
CASSSQGARGYTF TGTGCCAGCAGTTCCCAGGGGGCTCGAGGCTACACCTTC . TRBJ1-2 TRBD1 TRBV7-9
CASSLYTGTSLFVQFF TGTGCCAGCAGTCTCTACACCGGGACTAGTCTATTTGTGCAGTTCTTC many TRBJ2-1 TRBD2 TRBV12-3/TRBV12-4
CASSSEEVYSTQYF TGTGCCAGCAGCTCCGAAGAAGTCTACTCCACGCAGTATTTT . TRBJ2-3 . TRBV7-2
CASRHRDSTDTQYF TGTGCCAGCAGACATCGGGACAGCACAGATACGCAGTATTTT few TRBJ2-3 . TRBV2
CASSGDIPIGYTF TGTGCCAGCAGTGGAGACATACCGATTGGCTACACCTTC . TRBJ1-2 . TRBV12-3/TRBV12-4
CASKRTGEGNEQFF TGTGCCAGCAAACGGACAGGGGAAGGGAATGAGCAGTTCTTC . TRBJ2-1 TRBD1 TRBV7-9
CASSYSPRAYEQYF TGTGCCAGCAGTTACTCTCCCAGAGCCTACGAGCAGTACTTC many TRBJ2-7 . TRBV6-5